One sample yielded the 9 T cell receptor beta chains listed below, sequenced in a study of cytomegalovirus exposure and HLA in healthy donors. The study ran its PCR with 60 Vbeta and 13 Jbeta primers. This table comes from immunoSEQ multiplex PCR, and its TCRdb copy is limited to in-frame clones, with some not included. Altogether fewer than 200,000 clones are present, approximately 80% being singletons, with the ten largest covering around 14%. The specimen sequenced was PBMCs. These receptors originate from a woman under 40 in good health and CMV-seropositive.

The rearrangement links TRBV7-3 to TRBJ2-2; TRBD2 aligns across 9 bases. Trimming took 5 bases from V and 2 from J; bases not matched to a gene: 3. The CDR3 consists of 15 residues. In germline, CDR1 is SGHTA, CDR2 FQGTGA. CDR3 region: CASSRAGGNTGELFF. The CDR3 coding sequence is TGTGCCAGCAGCCGAGCGGGAGGAAACACCGGGGAGCTGTTTTTT. The variable domain in full, with the rest retrieved from reference TRBV7-3 and TRBJ2-2, is GAGVSQTPSNKVTEKGKYVELRCDPISGHTALYWYRQSLGQGPEFLIYFQGTGAADDSGLPNDRFFAVRPEGSVSTLKIQRTERGDSAVYLCASSRAGGNTGELFFGEGSRLTVL.

The chain uses TRBV29-1 and TRBJ1-2; D might be TRBD1 (5 bases). The CDR3 totals 12 residues. In germline, CDR1 is SQVTM, CDR2 ANQGSEA. V shed 4 bases and J shed 8 bases, with 14 bases lying between them. This chain's CDR3 is CSVVGGVGGYTF. CDR3 DNA: TGCAGCGTTGTGGGGGGGGTTGGAGGCTACACCTTC. The complete variable domain, with remaining parts taken from reference TRBV29-1 and TRBJ1-2, reads SAVISQKPSRDICQRGTSLTIQCQVDSQVTMMFWYRQQPGQSLTLIATANQGSEATYESGFVIDKFPISRPNLTFSTLTVSNMSPEDSSIYLCSVVGGVGGYTFGSGTRLTVV.

The chain has TRBV6-5 and TRBJ1-1, with TRBD1 matching over 9 bases. Germline loops: CDR1 MNHEY, CDR2 SVGAGI. Germline trimming cut 5 bases from V and 6 bases from J; bases unmatched to any gene: 7. The CDR3 is 14 amino acids. The CDR3 DNA reads TGTGCCAGCAGTCGGCGGACAGGGGCCCCTGAAGCTTTCTTT. This translates into CASSRRTGAPEAFF.

The chain combines TRBV4-2 with TRBJ2-5; D gene uncertain. V was cut by 1 base and J by 5 bases, with 8 bases left in between. Germline lookup yields CDR1 LGHNA and CDR2 YNFKEQ. The CDR3 contains 13 residues. Here the CDR3 reads CASSQVSRETQYF. The CDR3 DNA sequence: TGTGCCAGCAGCCAAGTCTCGAGGGAGACCCAGTACTTC.

The chain links TRBV19 to TRBJ1-2; D is possibly TRBD1 (6 bases). Deletions cut 10 bases from V and 8 bases from J, with 11 bases between. The CDR3 has 10 residues. Per the germline V gene, CDR1 is LNHDA and CDR2 is SQIVND (reference sequence). CDR3 sequence reads: CATRGAGYTF. CDR3 coding DNA: TGTGCCACCCGGGGGGCAGGCTACACCTTC.

A few counts support this clone. The gene calls are TRBV28 and TRBJ1-1, with 9 bases matching TRBD1. There are 13 residues in the CDR3. Trimming at V came to 7 bases and at J to 10 bases, leaving 10 bases not matched to a gene. Germline assignment: CDR1 MDHEN and CDR2 SYDVKM. The CDR3: CASKRQGGIAAFF. The CDR3 coding sequence is TGTGCCAGCAAACGACAGGGGGGAATTGCAGCTTTCTTT.

This chain's CDR3 is CASSQDSYTSGRGSYEQYF. CDR3 sequence (DNA): TGCGCCAGCAGCCAAGATTCCTATACTAGCGGGAGGGGATCCTACGAGCAGTACTTC. This chain connects TRBV4-1 to TRBJ2-5, with TRBD2 identical over 13 bases. The closer fit of TRBJ2-7 to the DNA end suggests the J call may be wrong. The CDR3 sequence is 19 residues long. Per germline, CDR1 MGHRA and CDR2 YSYEKL.

This chain links TRBV7-8 with TRBJ2-5, with 9 bases lining up with TRBD1. The germline V gene encodes CDR1 SGHVS and CDR2 FQNEAQ. CDR3 size: 14 residues. V lost 4 bases to trimming and J lost 2 bases; unmatched junction nucleotides: 2. The chain's CDR3 is CASSYGQGQETQYF. The CDR3 DNA reads TGTGCCAGCAGCTACGGACAGGGGCAAGAGACCCAGTACTTC.

V gene TRBV5-5 combines with J gene TRBJ2-5, with 7 bases that match TRBD1. The CDR3 runs to 15 residues. Unmatched junction bases numbered 6, after V lost 4 bases and J lost 0 bases. Looked up from germline, CDR1 is SGHKS and CDR2 is YYEKEE (reference sequence). The CDR3, as DNA: TGTGCCAGCAGCCGACAGACAGGGAACCAAGAGACCCAGTACTTC. This sequence encodes CASSRQTGNQETQYF.